What follows describes a single T cell receptor (beta chain). Its antigen remains unknown. One junction end does not reproduce the germline sequence, and a read error may be involved. These data are taken from a study of blood T cells in healthy people across ages. Findings and caveats of the study: The long-lived group displayed more naive CD4+ cells, plus higher diversity, than the aged donors did.

The authors ran a second PCR of about 6 to 11 cycles using a sample-barcoded 5' primer and a J-beta primer mix. Researchers report that a template-switch adaptor with 12 random nucleotides tagged each cDNA molecule. TCRdb reprocessed the 5' RACE reads with MiXCR, giving one entry per CDR3 protein. The sample includes around 790,000 distinct CDR3 sequences, around 45% of them seen just once. Looked up from germline, CDR1 is DFQATT and CDR2 is SNEGSKA (reference sequence). The CDR3 loop spans 14 amino acids. The V gene is TRBV20-1, the J gene TRBJ1-4, with 7 bases fitting TRBD1. This TCR derives from a man in his fifties or sixties in good health. Material for sequencing was blood. CDR3 nucleotide sequence: TGCAGTGCTGGAGACTGGCAGGGGGATGAAAAACTGTTTTTT. It translates to CSAGDWQGDEKLFF.